The 26 T cell receptor beta chains listed next were all sequenced from one sample in a study of naive and memory T cell subsets. The antigens of these receptors remain unknown. Two oligonucleotides, mixed equimolar, formed the beta constant-region primer covering TRBC1 and TRBC2. The ligated cDNA underwent four PCR rounds using SP2 and nested alpha and beta constant-region primers. From the UMI-ligation and nested PCR reads, TCRdb called clonotypes with MiXCR, one entry per CDR3 protein. The data contain around 140,000 distinct CDR3 sequences, approximately 22% of them singletons. Broader study findings: Especially in CD8 cells, naive repertoires contained a few larger clonotypes, possibly CD45RA-re-expressing memory cells.

The sequenced sample was naive CD4+ T cells from blood. The receptors originated from a human donor in good health.

V gene TRBV2 combines with J gene TRBJ2-7; a weak D match, TRBD1 (5 bases). The V gene lost 10 bases and the J gene lost 2 bases, with 9 bases spanning the gap. Germline V gene sequence: CDR1 SNHLY, CDR2 FYNNEI. CDR3 length: 11 residues. Here the CDR3 reads CATGITYEQYF. Written as DNA, the CDR3 is TGTGCCACAGGGATTACCTACGAGCAGTACTTC.

The CDR3, as DNA: TGTGCCAGCAGCCCCACTAGCGGGGCCCCGAATGAGCAGTTCTTC. Protein product: CASSPTSGAPNEQFF. The chain carries TRBV3-1 and TRBJ2-1; 10 bases line up with TRBD2. The trim removed 4 bases at V and 7 bases at J, leaving 7 bases unmatched. The CDR3 extends over 15 amino acids. Germline lookup yields CDR1 LGHDT and CDR2 YNNKEL (reference sequence).

The rearrangement links TRBV29-1 to TRBJ2-5, with D possibly being TRBD1 (5 bases). The CDR3 runs 15 residues. Trimming took off 1 base at V and 0 bases at J, with 12 bases between the two ends. CDR1 and CDR2 from the germline V gene are SQVTM and ANQGSEA. The CDR3 region is CSVEGARDYQETQYF. The DNA for the CDR3 is TGCAGCGTTGAAGGGGCCAGGGATTACCAAGAGACCCAGTACTTC.

This chain links TRBV6-5 with TRBJ2-1; 8 positions match TRBD1. V lost 2 bases and J lost 7; bases outside the gene matches: 7. Germline CDR1 is MNHEY and CDR2 is SVGAGI. The CDR3 runs to 15 residues. The CDR3 region is CASSYSDRGRNEQFF. CDR3 DNA: TGTGCCAGCAGTTACAGTGACAGGGGTAGGAATGAGCAGTTCTTC.

This clonotype appeared a few times. J is TRBJ1-1 and V is TRBV2; D gene uncertain. Germline V CDR1 and CDR2: SNHLY, FYNNEI. The CDR3 has 12 residues. The V gene lost 2 bases and the J gene lost 3 bases, with 4 bases spanning the gap. The CDR3 region has the DNA TGTGCCAGCAGTGAAAGGGACACTGAAGCTTTCTTT. Translating gives CASSERDTEAFF. The whole variable domain, remainder taken from reference TRBV2 and TRBJ1-1, is EPEVTQTPSHQVTQMGQEVILRCVPISNHLYFYWYRQILGQKVEFLVSFYNNEISEKSEIFDDQFSVERPDGSNFTLKIRSTKLEDSAMYFCASSERDTEAFFGQGTRLTVV.

The chain uses TRBV5-1 and TRBJ2-2; 14 bases fit TRBD2. The trim removed 4 bases at V and 7 bases at J, leaving 6 bases unmatched. CDR1 SGHRS and CDR2 YFSETQ come from the germline V gene. The CDR3 consists of 16 residues. Here the CDR3 DNA reads TGCGCCAGCAGCCTTGGACTAGCGGGAGGCTACGGGGAGCTGTTTTTT. Protein product: CASSLGLAGGYGELFF.

This clonotype appeared many times. The J gene is TRBJ2-7, the V gene TRBV20-1; D possibly matches TRBD1 or TRBD2 (5 bases each). With 2 bases removed from V and 0 bases from J, the gap between germline ends came to 11 bases. The V gene's germline CDR1 is DFQATT and CDR2 SNEGSKA (reference sequence). The CDR3 is 14 residues long. The CDR3 reads CSARQGGSSYEQYF. CDR3 DNA sequence: TGCAGTGCTAGACAGGGTGGGAGCTCCTACGAGCAGTACTTC.

This clonotype was observed many times. The chain recombines TRBV29-1 with TRBJ2-5, with 10 bases matching TRBD1. Per the germline V gene, CDR1 is SQVTM and CDR2 is ANQGSEA. V shed 8 bases, J shed 4 bases, and the junction held 4 bases outside the gene matches. The CDR3 sequence is 12 residues long. The CDR3 is CSSWTGGETQYF. The CDR3 coding sequence is TGCAGCTCTTGGACAGGGGGAGAGACCCAGTACTTC.

The chain has TRBV20-1 and TRBJ1-1, with TRBD1 as a possible D gene (6 bases). The CDR3 totals 17 residues. The V gene's germline CDR1 is DFQATT and CDR2 SNEGSKA (reference sequence). For the CDR3, the DNA is TGCAGCGTCGCCAGGAAACGGGGTGGACAGCTGAACACTGAAGCTTTCTTT. Translated, it gives CSVARKRGGQLNTEAFF.

The V and J genes are TRBV20-1 and TRBJ1-2; a possible D gene is TRBD1 (6 bases). Germline CDR1 and CDR2: DFQATT and SNEGSKA (reference sequence). This CDR3 region has 12 residues. The CDR3 DNA follows: TGCACGCAGGACAGCCCTAACTATGGCTACACCTTC. It is translated as CTQDSPNYGYTF.

V and J are TRBV28 and TRBJ1-2, with D perhaps matching TRBD1 (5 bases). V dropped 6 bases and J dropped 3 bases, with 14 bases sitting between them. CDR1 and CDR2 (germline): MDHEN, SYDVKM. This CDR3 region has 14 residues. The CDR3 loop is CASRPAGNDYGYTF. In DNA form, the CDR3 reads TGTGCCAGCAGGCCGGCAGGGAACGACTATGGCTACACCTTC.

This clonotype was picked up a small number of times. The chain has TRBV18 and TRBJ2-7; 9 bases map to TRBD2. The CDR3 spans 14 residues. V was pared by 3 bases and J by 7 bases, with 7 bases of the junction left unmatched. Germline CDR1 and CDR2: KGHSH and LQKENI. CDR3 nucleotide sequence: TGTGCCAGCTCACCTGTAGCGGGAGTAGGAGAGCAGTACTTC. Its translation is CASSPVAGVGEQYF. Filled out from reference TRBV18 and TRBJ2-7, the complete variable domain reads NAGVMQNPRHLVRRRGQEARLRCSPMKGHSHVYWYRQLPEEGLKFMVYLQKENIIDESGMPKERFSAEFPKEGPSILRIQQVVRGDSAAYFCASSPVAGVGEQYFGPGTRLTVT.

This clonotype was detected only a few times. This rearrangement joins TRBV6-6 to TRBJ2-7, with D possibly TRBD2 on 6 matching bases. V lost 6 bases to trimming and J lost 4 bases, with 16 bases between them. This CDR3 region has 14 residues. CDR1 MNHNY and CDR2 SVGAGI come from the germline V gene (reference sequence). The CDR3, as DNA: TGTGCCAGCAGCCACGGGGGATCGAGATACGAGCAGTACTTC. Translating it yields CASSHGGSRYEQYF.

This clonotype was detected ten times or more. The chain uses TRBV6-2 or TRBV6-3 and TRBJ2-2, with D uncertain. The germline CDR1 and CDR2 sequences are MNHEY and SVGEGT. The CDR3 extends over 11 amino acids. With 7 bases removed from V and 0 bases from J, the gap between germline ends came to 0 bases. The chain's CDR3 is CASTNTGELFF. Here the CDR3 DNA reads TGTGCCAGCACGAACACCGGGGAGCTGTTTTTT.

This clonotype was seen a handful of times. This chain joins TRBV3-1 and TRBJ1-1; D may be TRBD1 (6 bases). Germline V CDR1 and CDR2: LGHDT, YNNKEL (reference sequence). V was shortened by 3 bases and J by 13 bases, with 18 bases between the two germline ends. This CDR3 contains 13 residues. The CDR3 DNA reads as TGTGCCAGCAGCCACCAGAACAGGGATTCTGTTTTCTTT. Its translation is CASSHQNRDSVFF.

This clonotype appeared a few times. The chain uses TRBV6-5 and TRBJ1-2; no firm D call. The V end lost 0 bases, the J end lost 2 bases, and 7 bases lay between the germline ends. The CDR3 spans 14 residues. Germline V gene sequence: CDR1 MNHEY, CDR2 SVGAGI. DNA of the CDR3: TGTGCCAGCAGTTACTCGGCAGAAAACTATGGCTACACCTTC. It encodes CASSYSAENYGYTF.

This clonotype was detected ten times or more. The chain combines TRBV3-1 with TRBJ1-3; D gene uncertain. The CDR3 extends over 14 amino acids. Per germline, CDR1 LGHDT and CDR2 YNNKEL (reference sequence). V shed 4 bases and J shed 0 bases, with 7 bases lying between them. The chain's CDR3 is CASSLQSSGNTIYF. The CDR3 DNA reads TGTGCCAGCAGCCTACAAAGCTCTGGAAACACCATATATTTT.

This chain joins TRBV3-1 and TRBJ2-1; 14 bases fit TRBD2. Germline V gene data show CDR1 as LGHDT and CDR2 as YNNKEL (reference sequence). V shed 4 bases and J 7 bases; nucleotides not matched to a gene: 9. The CDR3 loop spans 17 amino acids. The CDR3 spells CASSPWGLAGVGNEQFF. The CDR3 DNA reads TGTGCCAGCAGCCCCTGGGGACTAGCGGGAGTGGGGAATGAGCAGTTCTTC.

This chain connects TRBV9 to TRBJ2-5, with D perhaps TRBD1 or TRBD2 (7 bases each). This CDR3 spans 16 amino acids. In germline, CDR1 is SGDLS, CDR2 YYNGEE. Trimming removed 3 bases at V and 5 bases at J, with 20 bases between. This CDR3 is CASSGPGQVGGETQYF. CDR3 nucleotides: TGTGCCAGCAGCGGACCAGGACAGGTCGGGGGGGAGACCCAGTACTTC.

The V and J genes are TRBV10-3 and TRBJ2-3, with no clear D. Per germline, CDR1 ENHRY and CDR2 SYGVKD. The CDR3 is 13 amino acids. V was pared by 6 bases and J by 2 bases, with 9 bases between. The CDR3 here is CAIRKDATDTQYF. CDR3 bases: TGTGCCATCAGGAAGGACGCCACAGATACGCAGTATTTT.

The chain employs TRBV28 and TRBJ2-5; D may correspond to TRBD1 or TRBD2 (5 bases each). V was shortened by 4 bases and J by 2 bases, with 14 bases between the two germline ends. The CDR3 contains 15 residues. From germline, CDR1 is MDHEN and CDR2 SYDVKM. The CDR3 nucleotides read TGTGCCAGCAGTTCGTGGGGGAGCTTACAAGAGACCCAGTACTTC. It codes for CASSSWGSLQETQYF. The complete variable domain, with remaining parts taken from reference TRBV28 and TRBJ2-5, reads DVKVTQSSRYLVKRTGEKVFLECVQDMDHENMFWYRQDPGLGLRLIYFSYDVKMKEKGDIPEGYSVSREKKERFSLILESASTNQTSMYLCASSSWGSLQETQYFGPGTRLLVL.

This clonotype has just a few counts. V usage is TRBV7-7 and J usage is TRBJ2-2; no firm D call. Germline values: CDR1 SSHAT, CDR2 FNYEAQ (reference sequence). The CDR3 runs 13 residues. Trimming removed 5 bases from V and 7 bases from J, with 11 bases in between. As DNA, the CDR3 is TGTGCCAGCAGCCCTCGCCGTGGCGGGGAGCTGTTTTTT. Amino acids: CASSPRRGGELFF.

The CDR3 sequence: CASRDSGRSYNEQFF. In DNA, the CDR3 is TGTGCCAGCAGGGATAGCGGGAGATCCTACAATGAGCAGTTCTTC. The chain is built from TRBV28 and TRBJ2-1; 9 nucleotides match TRBD2. V shed 6 bases and J 1 base; nucleotides not matched to a gene: 4. The CDR3 sequence is 15 residues long. From germline, CDR1 is MDHEN and CDR2 SYDVKM.

This clonotype was seen ten or more times. The rearrangement links TRBV7-8 to TRBJ2-1; the match to TRBD1 covers 12 bases. The CDR3 runs to 15 residues. With V trimmed by 0 bases and J by 10 bases, 4 bases remained unmatched. Germline values: CDR1 SGHVS, CDR2 FQNEAQ. The CDR3 sequence: CASSLAGTGGGEQFF. In nucleotides, the CDR3 is TGTGCCAGCAGCTTAGCGGGGACAGGGGGCGGGGAGCAGTTCTTC.

The chain employs TRBV19 and TRBJ2-2; D is possibly TRBD1 (7 bases). V was clipped by 5 bases and J by 6 bases, with 16 bases between them. The CDR3 contains 15 residues. Germline V gene sequence: CDR1 LNHDA, CDR2 SQIVND (reference sequence). CDR3 nucleotides: TGTGCCAGTAGTCCCAGGACAGGCGGGGCCGGGGAGCTGTTTTTT. It codes for CASSPRTGGAGELFF.

This clonotype showed up just a few times. CDR3: CASPGVNTGELFF. In DNA form, the CDR3 reads TGTGCCAGCCCGGGGGTAAACACCGGGGAGCTGTTTTTT. The chain is built from TRBV7-9 and TRBJ2-2; maybe TRBD2 (6 bases). V was cut by 8 bases and J by 2 bases, with 9 bases left in between. Germline CDR1 is SEHNR and CDR2 is FQNEAQ (reference sequence). CDR3 length: 13 amino acids.